The source of this T cell receptor (beta chain) is a study of spatial heterogeneity in lung cancer. Details on this clonotype: Its antigen is as yet unknown. Mismatch with germline at one junction end may stem from a read error.

Per germline, CDR1 SGHTA and CDR2 FQGNSA. This CDR3 spans 12 amino acids. Every molecule of TCR cDNA had its own unique molecular identifier. TCRdb independently ran MiXCR on the 5' RACE reads; one entry per CDR3 protein. Of 90,000 to 95,000 distinct CDR3 sequences in the sample, over 9.5% were seen once. This sample's time point: sample taken at primary tumor resection. Study results and caveats: Blood showed ubiquitous tumor TCRs more often at resection than at routine follow-up.

This chain connects TRBV7-2 to TRBJ2-3, with a possible D match to TRBD1 (6 bases). This material consisted of PBMCs, taken at surgery. The receptor comes from a male donor with early-stage non-small cell lung cancer. CDR3 amino acids: CASSFIGTPLSF. The CDR3 bases are TGTGCCAGCAGCTTTATCGGGACACCCCTTTCTTTT.